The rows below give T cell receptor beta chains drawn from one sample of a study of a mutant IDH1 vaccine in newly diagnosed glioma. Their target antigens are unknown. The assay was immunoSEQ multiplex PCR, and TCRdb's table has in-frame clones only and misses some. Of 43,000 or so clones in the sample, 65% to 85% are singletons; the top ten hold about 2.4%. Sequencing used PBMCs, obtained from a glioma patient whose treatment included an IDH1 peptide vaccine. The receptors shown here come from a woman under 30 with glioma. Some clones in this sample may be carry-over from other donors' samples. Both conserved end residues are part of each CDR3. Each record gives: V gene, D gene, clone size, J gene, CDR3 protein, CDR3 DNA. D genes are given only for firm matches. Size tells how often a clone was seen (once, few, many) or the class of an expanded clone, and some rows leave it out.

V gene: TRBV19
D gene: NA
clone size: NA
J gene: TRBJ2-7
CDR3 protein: CASSPPSGHTSYEQYF
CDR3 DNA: TGTGCCAGTAGTCCCCCATCGGGGCATACCTCCTACGAGCAGTACTTC

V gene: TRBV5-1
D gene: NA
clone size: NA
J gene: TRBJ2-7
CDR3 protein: CASSANRVGYEQYF
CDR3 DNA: TGCGCCAGCAGCGCGAACAGGGTAGGGTACGAGCAGTACTTC

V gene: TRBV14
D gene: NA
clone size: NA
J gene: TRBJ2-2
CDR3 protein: CASSQEILRTGELFF
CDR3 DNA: TGTGCCAGCAGCCAAGAGATCCTCCGAACCGGGGAGCTGTTTTTT

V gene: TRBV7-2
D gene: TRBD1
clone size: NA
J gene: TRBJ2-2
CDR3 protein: CASSPAGTASGELFF
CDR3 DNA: TGTGCCAGCAGCCCTGCCGGGACAGCGTCCGGGGAGCTGTTTTTT

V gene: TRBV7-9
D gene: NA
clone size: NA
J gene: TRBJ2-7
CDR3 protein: CASSLAGRTYEQYF
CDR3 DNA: TGTGCCAGCAGCTTAGCCGGACGGACCTACGAGCAGTACTTC

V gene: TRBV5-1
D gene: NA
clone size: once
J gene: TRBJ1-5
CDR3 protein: CASSLDGAGPLNQPQHF
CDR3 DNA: TGCGCCAGCAGCTTGGACGGGGCAGGGCCGCTGAATCAGCCCCAGCATTTT

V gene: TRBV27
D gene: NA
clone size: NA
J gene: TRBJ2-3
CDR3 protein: CASSLSRPSLGAQYF
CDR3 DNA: TGTGCCAGCAGTTTATCCCGGCCCTCCCTGGGGGCGCAGTATTTT

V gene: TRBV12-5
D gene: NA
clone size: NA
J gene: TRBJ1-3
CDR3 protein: CASGGWSASSGNTIYF
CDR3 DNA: TGTGCTAGTGGAGGTTGGTCGGCTAGCTCTGGAAACACCATATATTTT

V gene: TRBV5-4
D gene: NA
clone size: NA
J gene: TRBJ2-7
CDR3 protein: CASSLQGPVYEQYF
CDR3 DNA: TGTGCCAGCAGTTTGCAAGGGCCGGTCTACGAGCAGTACTTC

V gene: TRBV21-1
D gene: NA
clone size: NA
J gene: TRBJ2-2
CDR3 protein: CASILWASGGSGELFF
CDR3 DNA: TGTGCCAGCATCTTATGGGCTAGCGGGGGCTCCGGGGAGCTGTTTTTT

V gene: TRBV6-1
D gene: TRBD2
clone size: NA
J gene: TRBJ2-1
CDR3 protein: CASELAGDRNEQFF
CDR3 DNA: TGTGCCAGTGAACTAGCGGGAGACCGCAATGAGCAGTTCTTC

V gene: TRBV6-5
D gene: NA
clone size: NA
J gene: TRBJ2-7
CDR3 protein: CASRATWDEQYF
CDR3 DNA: TGTGCCAGCAGGGCTACCTGGGACGAGCAGTACTTC

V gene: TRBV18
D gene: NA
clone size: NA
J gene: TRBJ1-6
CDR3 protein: CASSPTGSSYNSPLHF
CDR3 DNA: TGTGCCAGCTCACCAACAGGGAGCTCCTATAATTCACCCCTCCACTTT

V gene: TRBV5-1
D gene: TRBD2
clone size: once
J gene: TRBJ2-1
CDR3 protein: CASSLGGLAGAFYNEQFF
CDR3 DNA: TGCGCCAGCAGTCTGGGGGGACTAGCGGGGGCCTTTTACAATGAGCAGTTCTTC

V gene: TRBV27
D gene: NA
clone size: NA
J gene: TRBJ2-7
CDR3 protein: CASARQVPPYEQYF
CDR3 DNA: TGTGCCAGTGCGCGCCAGGTCCCCCCCTACGAGCAGTACTTC

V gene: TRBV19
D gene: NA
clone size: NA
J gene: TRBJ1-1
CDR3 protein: CASTIGDNMNTEAFF
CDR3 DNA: TGTGCCAGTACCATAGGTGACAACATGAACACTGAAGCTTTCTTT

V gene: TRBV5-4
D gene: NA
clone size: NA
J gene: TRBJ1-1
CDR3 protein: CASSFPDQRALYF
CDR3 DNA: TGTGCCAGCAGCTTCCCAGACCAAAGGGCTCTTTACTTT

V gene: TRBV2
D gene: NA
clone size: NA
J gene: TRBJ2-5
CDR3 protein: CAWPASKETQYF
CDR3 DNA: TGTGCCTGGCCGGCGTCAAAAGAGACCCAGTACTTC

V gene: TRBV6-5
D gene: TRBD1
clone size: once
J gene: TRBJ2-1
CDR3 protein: CASSGGQAHNEQFF
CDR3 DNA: TGTGCCAGCAGTGGGGGACAGGCGCACAATGAGCAGTTCTTC

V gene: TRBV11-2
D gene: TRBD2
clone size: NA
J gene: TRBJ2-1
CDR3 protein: CASRRPGLAAVYNEQFF
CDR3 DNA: TGTGCCAGCAGGCGACCGGGACTAGCGGCCGTTTACAATGAGCAGTTCTTC

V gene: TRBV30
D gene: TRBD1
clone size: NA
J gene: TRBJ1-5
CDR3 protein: CAWSSGTGVFYQPQHF
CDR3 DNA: TGTGCCTGGAGTTCCGGGACAGGGGTCTTTTATCAGCCCCAGCATTTT

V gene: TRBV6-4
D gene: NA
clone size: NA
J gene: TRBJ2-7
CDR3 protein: CASSEAFAGLGYEQYF
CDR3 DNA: TGTGCCAGCAGTGAGGCCTTCGCGGGGCTCGGCTACGAGCAGTACTTC

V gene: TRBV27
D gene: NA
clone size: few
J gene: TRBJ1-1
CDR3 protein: CASYPSSNTEAFF
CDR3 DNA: TGTGCCAGCTATCCATCCTCGAACACTGAAGCTTTCTTT

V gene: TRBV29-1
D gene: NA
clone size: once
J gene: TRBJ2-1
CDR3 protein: CSVRLAEGGEQFF
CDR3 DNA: TGCAGCGTTCGGCTAGCGGAGGGGGGTGAGCAGTTCTTC

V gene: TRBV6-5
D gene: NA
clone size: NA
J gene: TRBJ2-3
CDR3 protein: CASSYMGPPHDTQYF
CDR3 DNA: TGTGCCAGCAGCTATATGGGACCGCCCCATGATACGCAGTATTTT

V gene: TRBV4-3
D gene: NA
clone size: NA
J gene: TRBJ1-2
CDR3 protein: CASSQDLGGRDYGYTF
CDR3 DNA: TGCGCCAGCAGCCAAGATCTTGGGGGCCGAGACTATGGCTACACCTTC

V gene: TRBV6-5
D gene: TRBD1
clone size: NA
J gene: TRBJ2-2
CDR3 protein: CASSPGTGDTGELFF
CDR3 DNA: TGTGCCAGCAGCCCCGGGACAGGGGACACCGGGGAGCTGTTTTTT

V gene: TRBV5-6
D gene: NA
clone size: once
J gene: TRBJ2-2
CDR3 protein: CASSPGHARIPNTGELFF
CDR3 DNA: TGTGCCAGCAGCCCCGGACATGCACGGATCCCGAACACCGGGGAGCTGTTTTTT

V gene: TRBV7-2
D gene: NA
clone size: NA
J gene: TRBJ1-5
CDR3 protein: CASSLDSGSNQPQHF
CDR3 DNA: TGTGCCAGCAGCTTAGATTCGGGGAGCAATCAGCCCCAGCATTTT

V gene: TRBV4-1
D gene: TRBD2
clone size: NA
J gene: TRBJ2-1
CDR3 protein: CASSHLTSGSGDEQFF
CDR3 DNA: TGCGCCAGCAGCCACCTGACTAGCGGGAGTGGGGATGAGCAGTTCTTC

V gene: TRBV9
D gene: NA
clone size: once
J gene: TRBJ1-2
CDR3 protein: CASSAPSRGANYGYTF
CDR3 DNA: TGTGCCAGCAGCGCCCCCAGCCGTGGGGCCAACTATGGCTACACCTTC

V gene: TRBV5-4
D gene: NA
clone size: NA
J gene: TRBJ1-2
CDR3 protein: CASSSPELTVVYGYTF
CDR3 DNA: TGTGCCAGCAGCTCACCCGAATTAACGGTCGTCTATGGCTACACCTTC

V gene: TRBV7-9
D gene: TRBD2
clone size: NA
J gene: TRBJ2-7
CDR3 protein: CASSLAGTEQYF
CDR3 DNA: TGTGCCAGCAGCCTAGCGGGAACCGAGCAGTACTTC

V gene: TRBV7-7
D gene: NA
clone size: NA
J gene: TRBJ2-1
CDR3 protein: CASSLGGTYNEQFF
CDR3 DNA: TGTGCTAGCAGCTTGGGTGGAACTTACAATGAGCAGTTCTTC

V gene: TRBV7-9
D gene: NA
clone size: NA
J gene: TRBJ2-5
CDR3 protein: CASSLAGGQETQYF
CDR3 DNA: TGTGCCAGCAGCTTAGCTGGTGGTCAAGAGACCCAGTACTTC

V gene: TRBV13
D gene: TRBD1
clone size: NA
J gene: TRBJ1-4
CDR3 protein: CASTPGQRNEKLFF
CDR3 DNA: TGTGCCAGCACTCCGGGACAGAGGAATGAAAAACTGTTTTTT

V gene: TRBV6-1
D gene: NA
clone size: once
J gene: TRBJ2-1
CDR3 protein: CASRDSNEQFF
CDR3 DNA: TGTGCCAGCCGGGATTCCAATGAGCAGTTCTTC

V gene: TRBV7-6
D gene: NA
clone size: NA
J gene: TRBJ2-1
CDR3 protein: CASSLGGSYNEQFF
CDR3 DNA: TGTGCCAGCAGCCTGGGCGGGTCCTACAATGAGCAGTTCTTC

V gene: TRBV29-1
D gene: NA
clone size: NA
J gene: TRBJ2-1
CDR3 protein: CSVALASSSYNEQFF
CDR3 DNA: TGCAGCGTTGCATTGGCGTCGAGCTCCTACAATGAGCAGTTCTTC

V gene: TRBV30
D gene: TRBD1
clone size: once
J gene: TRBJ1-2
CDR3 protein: CAWSVRDRGGGYTF
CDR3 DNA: TGTGCCTGGAGTGTACGCGACAGGGGTGGCGGCTACACCTTC

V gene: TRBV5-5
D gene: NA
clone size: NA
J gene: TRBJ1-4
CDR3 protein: CASSGATNEKLFF
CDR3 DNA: TGTGCCAGCTCAGGGGCAACTAATGAAAAACTGTTTTTT

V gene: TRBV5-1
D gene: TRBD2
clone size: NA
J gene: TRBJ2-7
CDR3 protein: CASSFGASGTYEQYF
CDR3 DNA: TGCGCCAGCAGCTTTGGGGCTAGCGGGACGTACGAGCAGTACTTC

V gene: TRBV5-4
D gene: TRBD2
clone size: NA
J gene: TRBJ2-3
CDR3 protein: CASSLVGLYSTDTQYF
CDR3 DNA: TGTGCCAGCAGCTTGGTGGGACTATACAGCACAGATACGCAGTATTTT

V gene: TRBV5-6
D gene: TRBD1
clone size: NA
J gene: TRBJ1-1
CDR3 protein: CASSPAGAGGTEAFF
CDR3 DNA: TGTGCCAGCAGCCCGGCGGGGGCAGGGGGCACTGAAGCTTTCTTT

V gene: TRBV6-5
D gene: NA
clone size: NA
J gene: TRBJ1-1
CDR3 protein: CASRRTGTANTEAFF
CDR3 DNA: TGTGCCAGCAGGCGAACCGGGACGGCGAACACTGAAGCTTTCTTT

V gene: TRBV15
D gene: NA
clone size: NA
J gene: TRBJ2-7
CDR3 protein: CATSRGLAYEQYF
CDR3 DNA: TGTGCCACCAGCAGAGGGCTGGCGTACGAGCAGTACTTC

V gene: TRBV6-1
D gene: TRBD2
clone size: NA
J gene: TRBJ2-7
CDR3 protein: CASSEARTRRTYEQYF
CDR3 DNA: TGTGCCAGCAGTGAAGCTAGGACTAGGAGGACCTACGAGCAGTACTTC

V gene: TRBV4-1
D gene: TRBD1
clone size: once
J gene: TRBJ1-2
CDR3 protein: CASSRRDSALGSGYTF
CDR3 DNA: TGCGCCAGCAGCCGACGGGACAGCGCCTTAGGGAGCGGCTACACCTTC

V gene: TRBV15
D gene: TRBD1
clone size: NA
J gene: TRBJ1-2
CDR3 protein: CATSAGTGGTYGYTF
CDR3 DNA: TGTGCCACCAGCGCAGGGACAGGGGGGACGTATGGCTACACCTTC

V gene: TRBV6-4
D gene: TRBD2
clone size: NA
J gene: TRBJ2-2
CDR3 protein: CASSDSREAGGQNTGELFF
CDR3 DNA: TGTGCCAGCAGTGACTCGAGAGAGGCGGGGGGACAGAACACCGGGGAGCTGTTTTTT

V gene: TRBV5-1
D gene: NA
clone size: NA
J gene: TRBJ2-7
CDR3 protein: CASRGAGGGVPYEQYF
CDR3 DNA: TGCGCCAGCAGGGGAGCGGGTGGAGGAGTCCCCTACGAGCAGTACTTC

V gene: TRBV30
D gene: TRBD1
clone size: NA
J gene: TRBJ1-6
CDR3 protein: CAWSGQAGQGEYNSPLHF
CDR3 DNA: TGTGCCTGGAGTGGTCAAGCGGGACAGGGCGAGTATAATTCACCCCTCCACTTT

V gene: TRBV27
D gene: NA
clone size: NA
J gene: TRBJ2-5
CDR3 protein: CASSPTGLRETQYF
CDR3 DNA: TGTGCCAGCAGCCCCACGGGTTTAAGGGAGACCCAGTACTTC

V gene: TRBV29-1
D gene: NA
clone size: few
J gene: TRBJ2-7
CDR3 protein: CSVGSGLYEQYF
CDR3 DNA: TGCAGCGTTGGTTCAGGGCTCTACGAGCAGTACTTC

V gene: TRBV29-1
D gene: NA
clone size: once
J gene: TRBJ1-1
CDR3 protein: CSVGGRIPHTEAFF
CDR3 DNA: TGCAGCGTTGGGGGACGGATCCCTCACACTGAAGCTTTCTTT

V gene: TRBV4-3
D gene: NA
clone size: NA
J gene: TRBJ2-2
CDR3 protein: CASSGVWGLVKAGELFF
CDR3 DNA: TGCGCCAGCAGCGGAGTATGGGGGCTAGTCAAGGCCGGGGAGCTGTTTTTT

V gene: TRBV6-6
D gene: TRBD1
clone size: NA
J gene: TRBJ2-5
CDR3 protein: CASSYSSAGGEETQYF
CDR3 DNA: TGTGCCAGCAGTTACTCATCGGCAGGGGGCGAAGAGACCCAGTACTTC